One sample yielded the 10 T cell receptor beta chains listed below, sequenced in a study of STAT3 mutations in large granular lymphocyte leukemia. These receptors have no identified antigens. The assay was immunoSEQ multiplex PCR, and TCRdb's table has in-frame clones only and misses some. The repertoire includes approximately 42,000 clones, about 81% of them detected once, and approximately 0.41% sits in the top ten. General observations from the study: In T-cell large granular lymphocyte leukemia, about half of patients showed multiple immunodominant subclonotypes.

The sequenced sample consisted of PBMCs. All receptors come from a human donor with T large granular lymphocyte leukemia. Some clones in this sample may be carry-over from other donors' samples.

V usage is TRBV5-1 and J usage is TRBJ2-3; D assignment may be TRBD1 or TRBD2 (5 bases each). Germline CDR1 SGHRS, CDR2 YFSETQ. This CDR3 comprises 14 residues. The V end lost 3 bases, the J end lost 0 bases, and 8 bases lay between the germline ends. CDR3 in DNA: TGCGCCAGCAGCTACCGGGACAGCACAGATACGCAGTATTTT. Its translation: CASSYRDSTDTQYF.

Here the CDR3 reads CASSQDALNRGAFF. The CDR3 nucleotides are TGTGCCAGCAGCCAGGACGCTCTTAATCGAGGGGCTTTCTTT. The chain is built from TRBV4-2 and TRBJ1-1; D call uncertain. CDR1 and CDR2 (germline): LGHNA, YNFKEQ. Between the trimmed V and J ends, which lost 3 bases and 11 bases, there was a span of 19 bases. CDR3 length: 14 residues.

In this sample, this clone turned up once. The chain has TRBV18 and TRBJ2-7; 8 bases align to TRBD1. The germline V gene has CDR1 KGHSH and CDR2 LQKENI. CDR3 length: 17 residues. With 2 bases clipped from V and 5 bases from J, the junction kept 14 bases outside the gene matches. CDR3 region: CASSPNFSGQAINEQYF. DNA for the CDR3: TGTGCCAGCTCACCAAATTTTTCGGGACAGGCAATCAACGAGCAGTACTTC.

The chain uses TRBV29-1 and TRBJ1-1; weak D call: TRBD1 (5 bases). Trimming removed 5 bases at V and 4 bases at J, with 14 bases between. CDR3 length equals 13 residues. Germline V lookup: CDR1 SQVTM, CDR2 ANQGSEA. In DNA, the CDR3 is TGCAGCGTTTCACGGGGCTGGATCACTGAAGCTTTCTTT. It is translated as CSVSRGWITEAFF.

V is TRBV5-1 and J is TRBJ1-1, with TRBD1 identical over 7 bases. This CDR3 contains 13 residues. The junction had 3 bases not matched to a gene; V was cut back by 4 bases and J by 3 bases. The germline CDR1 and CDR2 sequences are SGHRS and YFSETQ. CDR3 nucleotide sequence: TGCGCCAGCAGCCGCGGGACAGACACTGAAGCTTTCTTT. Its translation: CASSRGTDTEAFF.

The DNA of the CDR3 is TGTGCCTGGAGTGTACACTCGGGATTTGGCACTGAAGCTTTCTTT. Translating it yields CAWSVHSGFGTEAFF. V usage is TRBV30 and J usage is TRBJ1-1, with D hard to call. The length of the CDR3 is 15 residues. The V end lost 0 bases, the J end lost 4 bases, and 15 bases lay between the germline ends. Germline V CDR1 and CDR2: GTSNPN, SVGIG (reference sequence).

The rearrangement joins TRBV28 to TRBJ1-6, with D tentatively TRBD1 (6 bases). CDR1 is MDHEN, CDR2 SYDVKM, per germline. V lost 4 bases and J lost 7, with 11 bases in between. The CDR3 consists of 14 residues. The CDR3 DNA reads TGTGCCAGCAGTTCTGGGGGCACCAATTCACCCCTCCACTTT. Protein sequence: CASSSGGTNSPLHF.

This chain joins TRBV7-9 and TRBJ1-4, with D unresolved. This CDR3 contains 14 residues. V was trimmed by 5 bases and J by 0 bases, leaving 7 bases between them. CDR1 and CDR2 (germline): SEHNR, FQNEAQ (reference sequence). CDR3 loop: CASSIGATNEKLFF. In nucleotides, the CDR3 is TGTGCCAGCAGCATCGGAGCAACTAATGAAAAACTGTTTTTT.

The gene calls are TRBV4-1 and TRBJ2-5; the D gene is possibly TRBD1 (5 bases). The germline gives CDR1 MGHRA, CDR2 YSYEKL. The CDR3 runs 15 residues. Trimming pared 0 bases from V and 6 bases from J, leaving 14 bases between. DNA for the CDR3: TGCGCCAGCAGCCAAGAAGGCTCAGGGTATCAGACCCAGTACTTC. Translation gives CASSQEGSGYQTQYF.

CDR3 in DNA: TGTGCCAGCAGCTTAGATACGGGTTGGACTGAAGCTTTCTTT. It is translated as CASSLDTGWTEAFF. This rearrangement joins TRBV11-2 to TRBJ1-1; D not certain. CDR1 is SGHAT and CDR2 is FQNNGV in the germline V gene. Between the trimmed V and J ends, which lost 0 bases and 5 bases, there was a span of 10 bases. CDR3 size: 14 residues. Drawing the rest from reference TRBV11-2 and TRBJ1-1, the complete variable domain is EAGVAQSPRYKIIEKRQSVAFWCNPISGHATLYWYQQILGQGPKLLIQFQNNGVVDDSQLPKDRFSAERLKGVDSTLKIQPAKLEDSAVYLCASSLDTGWTEAFFGQGTRLTVV.